Presented here are 8 T cell receptor beta chains from one specimen sequenced in a study of blood T cell repertoires in COVID-19. Measured with immunoSEQ multiplex PCR; TCRdb has only the in-frame clones, and not every one. This table holds tens of thousands of clones, about 86% found once. The sequencing input was peripheral blood. These receptors all stem from a human donor in a cohort sampled during active COVID-19.

The chain is built from TRBV29-1 and TRBJ1-2; D uncertain. The CDR3 spans 15 residues. CDR1 is SQVTM, CDR2 ANQGSEA, per germline. V lost 6 bases, J lost 6 bases, and 23 bases lay in between. Written as DNA, the CDR3 is TGCAGCGTAAGGTCTGGTCCGGGAGCTTTCAATGGCTACACCTTC. Amino acid sequence: CSVRSGPGAFNGYTF. The full variable domain, its missing parts supplied by reference TRBV29-1 and TRBJ1-2, is SAVISQKPSRDICQRGTSLTIQCQVDSQVTMMFWYRQQPGQSLTLIATANQGSEATYESGFVIDKFPISRPNLTFSTLTVSNMSPEDSSIYLCSVRSGPGAFNGYTFGSGTRLTVV.

The chain uses TRBV19 and TRBJ2-6; a possible D gene is TRBD2 (5 bases). V was cut by 5 bases and J by 2 bases, with 13 bases left in between. The germline gives CDR1 LNHDA, CDR2 SQIVND (reference sequence). There are 16 residues in the CDR3. DNA for the CDR3: TGTGCCAGTAGTTTCATACCGGGGACTGGGGCCAACGTCCTGACTTTC. Residues: CASSFIPGTGANVLTF.

The chain has TRBV7-2 and TRBJ2-7; TRBD1 matches 7 bases. Trimming took 5 bases from V and 5 from J; bases not matched to a gene: 9. The CDR3 is 14 residues long. Per germline, CDR1 SGHTA and CDR2 FQGNSA. The DNA for the CDR3 is TGTGCCAGCAGCCCGGGACAGAGCCCTAACGAGCAGTACTTC. Protein sequence: CASSPGQSPNEQYF.

The rearrangement uses TRBV11-2 and TRBJ2-5; 7 bases align to TRBD1. V shed 4 bases and J 4 bases; nucleotides not matched to a gene: 6. Germline V gives CDR1 SGHAT, CDR2 FQNNGV. CDR3 length: 14 amino acids. In DNA, the CDR3 is TGTGCCAGCAGCTCCTTCTCAGGGGGAGAGACCCAGTACTTC. Its protein product is CASSSFSGGETQYF.

V and J are TRBV6-5 and TRBJ1-1, with D unresolved. V was cut by 2 bases and J by 11 bases, with 9 bases left in between. The CDR3 spans 11 residues. CDR1 is MNHEY, CDR2 SVGAGI, per germline. CDR3 loop: CASSYRQTAFF. The CDR3 DNA reads TGTGCCAGCAGTTACCGACAAACGGCTTTCTTT.

The CDR3 loop reads CASSQERRKQYF. The CDR3 bases are TGTGCCAGCAGCCAAGAGAGGCGGAAGCAGTACTTC. V gene TRBV3-1 (or the pseudogene TRBV3-2) combines with J gene TRBJ2-7; no clear D. Trimming removed 0 bases from V and 8 bases from J, with 8 bases in between. The CDR3 contains 12 residues. Germline V gene sequence: CDR1 LGHDT, CDR2 YNNKEL (reference sequence).

The chain has TRBV11-2 and TRBJ2-1, with a tentative D call TRBD2 (5 bases). This CDR3 has 12 residues. V was pared by 1 base and J by 10 bases, with 8 bases between. Germline CDR1 and CDR2: SGHAT and FQNNGV. CDR3 amino acids: CASSLVRGEQFF. The CDR3 DNA reads TGTGCCAGCAGCTTAGTCCGGGGAGAGCAGTTCTTC.

The chain carries TRBV4-2 and TRBJ2-7, with no clear D. V lost 3 bases and J 0 bases, leaving 15 bases between the germline ends. This CDR3 contains 16 residues. Germline loops: CDR1 LGHNA, CDR2 YNFKEQ. CDR3 DNA sequence: TGTGCCAGCAGCCAGCTGGGCTGGGTTAGCTCCTACGAGCAGTACTTC. It translates to CASSQLGWVSSYEQYF.